This T cell receptor beta chain was sequenced for a study of blood T cell repertoires in COVID-19. About the study: PBMCs, B-cell-depleted T cells, or T cells provided the cDNA or gDNA that made up the material.

Libraries were prepared by immunoSEQ multiplex PCR; TCRdb keeps only in-frame clonotypes and omits some of them. Of 200,000 to 250,000 clones in the sample, about 89% were seen once. The CDR3 is 15 amino acids. Trimming left V 3 bases short and J 5 bases short, with 15 bases between. Looked up from germline, CDR1 is SGHRS and CDR2 is YFSETQ. The rearrangement joins TRBV5-1 to TRBJ2-1; possibly TRBD1 for D (6 bases). The receptor was derived from a man aged 60 to 75 who had recovered from COVID-19. Sequencing was performed on peripheral blood. For the CDR3, the DNA is TGCGCCAGCAGCTGGGGGTCTGGGGGCAACAATGAGCAGTTCTTC. Translating it yields CASSWGSGGNNEQFF.